Listed below are T cell receptor beta chains from one sample, sequenced in a study of human CD8 memory T cell subsets. TCRdb processed the 5' RACE reads again and assigns one entry to each CDR3 protein, with no DNA. The sample totals approximately 9,400 distinct CDR3 sequences. The sequencing sample was made of CD8+ T cells from PBMCs. Source of these receptors: a human donor in good health. The CDR3 runs from the conserved cysteine through the conserved F or W. A clone size is listed for some rows: how often the clone was seen (once, few, many), or a class if it is expanded.

>TRBV12-3/TRBV12-4|TRBJ2-1|NA
CASSPAGEQFF
>TRBV14|TRBJ2-1|NA
CASSPIQALYNEQFF
>TRBV7-9|TRBJ1-1|NA
CASSEGTGAAWMNTEAFF
>TRBV27|TRBJ2-7|NA
CASSPGQEQYF
>TRBV5-1|TRBJ2-7|NA
CASSTGGEQYF
>TRBV29-1|TRBJ1-5|NA
CSVEVEPSQPQHF
>TRBV29-1|TRBJ2-2|NA
CSVGTGSNTGELFF
>TRBV28|TRBJ1-1|NA
CASSLNRGPPEAFF
>TRBV5-8|TRBJ2-5|medium-sized
CASSRSGGTQYF
>TRBV11-2|TRBJ1-1|NA
CASNWGTGINTEAFF
>TRBV19|TRBJ1-1|NA
CASGRPRDLNTEAFF
>TRBV7-6|TRBJ1-4|medium-sized
CASSWRGQGGSEKLFF
>TRBV24-1|TRBJ2-7|NA
CATSDPTSSAEQYF
>TRBV7-9|TRBJ2-5|NA
CASSAPGTGQETQYF